These 22 T cell receptor beta chains were all obtained from the same sample, sequenced in a study of T cell changes during pregnancy in multiple sclerosis. The table came from immunoSEQ multiplex PCR; TCRdb's copy has only in-frame clones and leaves some out. The table records tens of thousands of clones, 80% to 90% of them present only once. Here the sequenced sample was CD4+ T cells from peripheral blood mononuclear cells, taken in the first trimester of pregnancy. Receptors were obtained from a female donor with multiple sclerosis, enrolled in a pregnancy study.

This chain uses TRBV18 with TRBJ1-1, with D unresolved. V was trimmed by 0 bases and J by 3 bases, leaving 5 bases between them. This CDR3 has 13 amino acids. The germline V gene has CDR1 KGHSH and CDR2 LQKENI. CDR3 in DNA: TGTGCCAGCTCACCACCGAGGGACACTGAAGCTTTCTTT. It encodes CASSPPRDTEAFF.

The chain combines TRBV29-1 with TRBJ2-3; tentatively, D is TRBD2 (7 bases). The CDR3 sequence is 14 residues long. The germline V and J ends were trimmed by 3 bases and 2 bases, with 12 bases remaining between them. Germline V gene lookup returns CDR1 SQVTM and CDR2 ANQGSEA. The CDR3 nucleotides read TGCAGCGTTGAGTACGGGGGGCCCACAGATACGCAGTATTTT. Amino acids: CSVEYGGPTDTQYF.

The chain employs TRBV30 and TRBJ1-5; D not certain. This CDR3 has 17 amino acids. Germline V gives CDR1 GTSNPN, CDR2 SVGIG (reference sequence). With 0 bases removed from V and 0 bases from J, the gap between germline ends came to 15 bases. In DNA, the CDR3 is TGTGCCTGGAGTGTAGTACGGAATAGCAATAGCAATCAGCCCCAGCATTTT. Its protein product is CAWSVVRNSNSNQPQHF.

The chain carries TRBV5-1 and TRBJ2-7; TRBD1 aligns across 9 bases. The germline CDR1 and CDR2 sequences are SGHRS and YFSETQ. V gave up 1 base and J gave up 12 bases; unmatched junction bases: 5. The CDR3 sequence is 12 residues long. CDR3 residues: CASSLTGGSPYF. Written as DNA, the CDR3 is TGCGCCAGCAGCTTGACAGGGGGCTCCCCGTACTTC.

The rearrangement uses TRBV29-1 and TRBJ1-2; D gene uncertain. Germline-derived CDR1 and CDR2 are SQVTM and ANQGSEA. V lost 2 bases and J lost 4, with 11 bases in between. This CDR3 contains 13 residues. CDR3 coding DNA: TGCAGCGTTGAACGCGGAAACATCTATGGCTACACCTTC. It codes for CSVERGNIYGYTF.

This clone came up a few times. The chain is built from TRBV6-1 and TRBJ1-2, with 7 bases matching TRBD1. The CDR3 runs to 14 residues. V gave up 2 bases and J gave up 3 bases; unmatched junction bases: 3. CDR1 is MNHNS, CDR2 SASEGT, per germline. The DNA of the CDR3 is TGTGCCAGCAGTGAAAGGCAGGGGGACTATGGCTACACCTTC. Translated: CASSERQGDYGYTF.

The chain uses TRBV7-2 and TRBJ2-2; possible D gene TRBD2, 6 bases. Germline CDR1 and CDR2: SGHTA and FQGNSA. The CDR3 has 14 amino acids. Trimming stripped 0 bases from V and 5 bases from J, with 7 bases between. The CDR3 here is CASSLAGGTGELFF. The CDR3 region has the DNA TGTGCCAGCAGCTTAGCGGGGGGTACCGGGGAGCTGTTTTTT.

The CDR3 DNA reads TGTGCCAGCCAACCACTAAGAGAGGCGGTAAACTCTGGGGCCAACGTCCTGACTTTC. Translated: CASQPLREAVNSGANVLTF. The chain has TRBV19 and TRBJ2-6, with D unclear. The CDR3 sequence is 19 residues long. V was clipped by 9 bases and J by 0 bases, with 24 bases between them. The germline V gene encodes CDR1 LNHDA and CDR2 SQIVND (reference sequence).

CDR3 in DNA: TGTGCCAGCAGCTCCCACAGGGGTAATAATTCACCCCTCCACTTT. The encoded protein is CASSSHRGNNSPLHF. The chain employs TRBV9 and TRBJ1-6, with 7 bases matching TRBD1. Germline V gene data show CDR1 as SGDLS and CDR2 as YYNGEE. V was clipped by 4 bases and J by 5 bases; unmatched bases: 6. There are 15 residues in the CDR3.

V is TRBV11-2 and J is TRBJ2-1, with D uncertain. Per germline, CDR1 SGHAT and CDR2 FQNNGV. The V and J ends lost 1 base and 0 bases respectively, with 10 bases between them. CDR3 length equals 16 residues. The CDR3 region is CASSLGGESSYNEQFF. CDR3 bases: TGTGCCAGCAGCTTAGGCGGCGAGAGCTCCTACAATGAGCAGTTCTTC.

The rearrangement links TRBV29-1 to TRBJ2-5, with D possibly being TRBD1 (5 bases). This CDR3 region has 14 residues. Trimming took 5 bases from V and 0 from J, leaving 13 bases between them. Germline CDR1 is SQVTM and CDR2 is ANQGSEA. CDR3 amino acids: CSVLQARYQETQYF. In nucleotides, the CDR3 is TGCAGCGTTTTACAGGCCAGATACCAAGAGACCCAGTACTTC.

The rearrangement joins TRBV27 to TRBJ2-7; a possible D gene is TRBD2 (6 bases). V lost 5 bases and J 7 bases, leaving 27 bases between the germline ends. This CDR3 is built from 17 residues. CDR1 and CDR2 from the germline V gene are MNHEY and SMNVEV (reference sequence). CDR3 residues: CASSPARGLGALREQYF. The CDR3 coding sequence is TGTGCCAGCAGTCCTGCCCGGGGACTTGGGGCTTTGAGGGAGCAGTACTTC.

The genes are TRBV6-1 and TRBJ2-1; TRBD1 matches at 9 bases. After removal of 3 bases from V and 7 bases from J, the junction contained 7 bases not matched to a gene. The CDR3 consists of 15 residues. The germline CDR1 and CDR2 sequences are MNHNS and SASEGT. CDR3 protein: CASSDGQGYSNEQFF. CDR3 bases: TGTGCCAGCAGTGACGGACAGGGGTACAGTAATGAGCAGTTCTTC.

This clone was counted once. The chain recombines TRBV10-2 with TRBJ2-2, with D unresolved. From germline, CDR1 is WSHSY and CDR2 SAAADI. The CDR3 consists of 14 residues. V was shortened by 7 bases and J by 5 bases, with 14 bases between the two germline ends. The chain's CDR3 is CASTPDLRTGELFF. The CDR3 region has the DNA TGCGCCAGCACTCCGGATTTGAGGACCGGGGAGCTGTTTTTT.

This clone was recorded once. The chain links TRBV6-6 to TRBJ2-1, with D possibly matching TRBD2 (5 bases). Germline CDR1 reads MNHNY; CDR2 reads SVGAGI (reference sequence). This CDR3 is built from 13 residues. Trimming pared 1 base from V and 10 bases from J, leaving 11 bases between. The CDR3 loop is CASSYFLTGEQFF. The CDR3 nucleotides read TGTGCCAGCAGTTACTTCTTGACGGGGGAGCAGTTCTTC.

This clone was observed a single time. This rearrangement joins TRBV27 to TRBJ2-2, with 8 bases aligning to TRBD1. From germline, CDR1 is MNHEY and CDR2 SMNVEV (reference sequence). With 5 bases clipped from V and 4 bases from J, the junction kept 6 bases outside the gene matches. The CDR3 is made up of 15 amino acids. CDR3 in amino acids: CASSQDRVVTGELFF. The CDR3 nucleotides read TGTGCCAGCAGTCAGGACAGGGTAGTCACCGGGGAGCTGTTTTTT.

The genes are TRBV2 and TRBJ1-2; 8 bases are a match to TRBD1. Germline V gene lookup returns CDR1 SNHLY and CDR2 FYNNEI. There are 12 residues in the CDR3. Germline trimming cut 5 bases from V and 10 bases from J; bases unmatched to any gene: 6. CDR3 residues: CASSPGQGSYTF. For the CDR3, the DNA is TGTGCCAGCAGTCCTGGACAGGGATCCTACACCTTC.

This clone was found a few times. The sample contains more than one DNA sequence encoding this CDR3. This rearrangement joins TRBV18 to TRBJ2-1; 7 bases are shared with TRBD2. This CDR3 comprises 13 residues. V was pared by 6 bases and J by 4 bases, with 3 bases of the junction left unmatched. Germline V gene data show CDR1 as KGHSH and CDR2 as LQKENI. As DNA, the CDR3 is TGTGCCAGCTCGCCGGGACTATACAATGAGCAGTTCTTC. This codes for CASSPGLYNEQFF.

The rearrangement uses TRBV12-5 and TRBJ2-5; no reliable D call. Trimming cost V 6 bases and J 1 base, with 9 bases left between them. Germline V lookup: CDR1 LGHNT, CDR2 FRNRAP. The CDR3 consists of 13 residues. The CDR3 is CASGAGSQETQYF. CDR3 sequence (DNA): TGTGCTAGTGGGGCCGGGTCCCAAGAGACCCAGTACTTC.

The genes are TRBV6-6 and TRBJ2-1; 9 nucleotides match TRBD2. CDR3 length: 14 residues. V trimming: 2 bases; J trimming: 7 bases; junction bases outside the gene matches: 3. Germline lookup yields CDR1 MNHNY and CDR2 SVGAGI (reference sequence). The CDR3 nucleotides read TGTGCCAGCAGTTACCCGCGGGGGGGGAATGAGCAGTTCTTC. This encodes CASSYPRGGNEQFF.

This rearrangement joins TRBV18 to TRBJ1-2; D unclear. The CDR3 sequence is 14 residues long. V was trimmed by 4 bases and J by 1 base, leaving 10 bases between them. Germline CDR1 is KGHSH and CDR2 is LQKENI. The CDR3 bases are TGTGCCAGCTCACGGTCTCAGGATAACTATGGCTACACCTTC. Encoded protein: CASSRSQDNYGYTF.

The chain couples TRBV5-1 to TRBJ2-2; perhaps TRBD1 as D (6 bases). CDR1 is SGHRS and CDR2 is YFSETQ in the germline V gene. The ends were cut back, 0 bases at V and 2 bases at J, with 8 bases in the middle. This CDR3 spans 15 amino acids. The chain's CDR3 is CASSLARGNTGELFF. The CDR3 coding sequence is TGCGCCAGCAGCTTGGCCAGGGGAAACACCGGGGAGCTGTTTTTT.